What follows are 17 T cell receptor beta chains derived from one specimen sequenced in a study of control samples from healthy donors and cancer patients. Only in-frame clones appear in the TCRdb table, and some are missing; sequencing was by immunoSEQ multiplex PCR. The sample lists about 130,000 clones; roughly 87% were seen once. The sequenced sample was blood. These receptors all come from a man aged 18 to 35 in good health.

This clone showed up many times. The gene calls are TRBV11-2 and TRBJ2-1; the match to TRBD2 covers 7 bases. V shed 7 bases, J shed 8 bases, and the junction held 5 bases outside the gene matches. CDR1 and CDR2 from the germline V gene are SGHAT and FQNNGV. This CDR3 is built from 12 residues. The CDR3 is CASIGGRDEQFF. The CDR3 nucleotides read TGTGCCAGCATAGGCGGGAGAGATGAGCAGTTCTTC.

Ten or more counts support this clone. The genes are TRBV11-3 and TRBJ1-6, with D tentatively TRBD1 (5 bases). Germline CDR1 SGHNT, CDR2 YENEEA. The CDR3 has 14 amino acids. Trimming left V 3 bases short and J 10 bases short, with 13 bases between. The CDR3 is CASSLRPEGSPLHF. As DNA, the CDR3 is TGTGCCAGCAGCTTGAGGCCGGAGGGGTCACCCCTCCACTTT.

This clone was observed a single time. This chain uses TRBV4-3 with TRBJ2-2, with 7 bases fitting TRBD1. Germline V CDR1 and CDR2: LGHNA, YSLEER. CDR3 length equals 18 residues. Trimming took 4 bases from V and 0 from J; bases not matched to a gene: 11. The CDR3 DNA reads TGCGCCAGCAGCCGCCGTACAGGGGATCTCACGAACACCGGGGAGCTGTTTTTT. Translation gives CASSRRTGDLTNTGELFF.

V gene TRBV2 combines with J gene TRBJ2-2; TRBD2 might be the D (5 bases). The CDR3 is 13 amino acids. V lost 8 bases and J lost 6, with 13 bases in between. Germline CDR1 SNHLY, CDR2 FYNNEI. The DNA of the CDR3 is TGTGCCAGCGGAGAGGGCGATGCCGGGGAGCTGTTTTTT. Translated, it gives CASGEGDAGELFF.

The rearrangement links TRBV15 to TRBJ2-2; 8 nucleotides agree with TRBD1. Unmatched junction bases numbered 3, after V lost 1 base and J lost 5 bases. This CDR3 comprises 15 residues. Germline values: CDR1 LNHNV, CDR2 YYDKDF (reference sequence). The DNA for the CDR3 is TGTGCCACCAGCAGAGGCAGGGGGCAGACCGGGGAGCTGTTTTTT. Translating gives CATSRGRGQTGELFF. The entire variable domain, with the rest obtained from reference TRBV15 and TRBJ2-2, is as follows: DAMVIQNPRYQVTQFGKPVTLSCSQTLNHNVMYWYQQKSSQAPKLLFHYYDKDFNNEADTPDNFQSRRPNTSFCFLDIRSPGLGDTAMYLCATSRGRGQTGELFFGEGSRLTVL.

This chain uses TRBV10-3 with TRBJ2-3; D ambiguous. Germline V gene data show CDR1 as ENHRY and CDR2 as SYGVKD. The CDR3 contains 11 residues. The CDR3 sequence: CATTGRDTQYF. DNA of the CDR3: TGTGCAACCACCGGGCGTGATACGCAGTATTTT.

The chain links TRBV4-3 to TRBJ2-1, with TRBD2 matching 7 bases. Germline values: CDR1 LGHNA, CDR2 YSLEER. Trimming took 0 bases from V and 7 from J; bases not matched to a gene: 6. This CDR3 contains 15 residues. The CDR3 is CASSQERLGGNEQFF. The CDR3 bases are TGCGCCAGCAGCCAAGAGAGGCTCGGGGGGAATGAGCAGTTCTTC.

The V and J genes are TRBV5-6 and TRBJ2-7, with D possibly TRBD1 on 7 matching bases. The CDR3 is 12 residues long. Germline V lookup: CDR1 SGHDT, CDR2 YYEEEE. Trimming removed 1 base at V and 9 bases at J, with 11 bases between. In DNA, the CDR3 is TGTGCCAGCAGCTTGTATCAGGGGGGGCAGTACTTC. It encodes CASSLYQGGQYF.

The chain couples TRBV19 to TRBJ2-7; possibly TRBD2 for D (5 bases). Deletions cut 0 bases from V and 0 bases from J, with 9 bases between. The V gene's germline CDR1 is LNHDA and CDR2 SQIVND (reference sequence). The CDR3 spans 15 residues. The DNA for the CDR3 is TGTGCCAGTAGTATAGATCCGGGGATCTCCTACGAGCAGTACTTC. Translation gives CASSIDPGISYEQYF.

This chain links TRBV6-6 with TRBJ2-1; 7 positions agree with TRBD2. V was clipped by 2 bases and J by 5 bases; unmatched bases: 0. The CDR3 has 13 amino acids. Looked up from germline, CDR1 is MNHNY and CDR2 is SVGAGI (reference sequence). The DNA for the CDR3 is TGTGCCAGCAGTTACGGACTAGACAATGAGCAGTTCTTC. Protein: CASSYGLDNEQFF.

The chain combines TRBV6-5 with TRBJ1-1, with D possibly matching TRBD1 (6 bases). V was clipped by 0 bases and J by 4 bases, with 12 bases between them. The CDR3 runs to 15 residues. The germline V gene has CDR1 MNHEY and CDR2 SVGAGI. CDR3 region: CASSYSQGSPTEAFF. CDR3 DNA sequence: TGTGCCAGCAGTTACTCACAGGGTAGTCCCACTGAAGCTTTCTTT.

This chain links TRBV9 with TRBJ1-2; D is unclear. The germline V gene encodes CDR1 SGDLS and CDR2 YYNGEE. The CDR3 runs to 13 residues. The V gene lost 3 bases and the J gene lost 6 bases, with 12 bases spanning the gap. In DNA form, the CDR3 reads TGTGCCAGCAGCGCCTCTCTAGAGCATGGCTACACCTTC. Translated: CASSASLEHGYTF.

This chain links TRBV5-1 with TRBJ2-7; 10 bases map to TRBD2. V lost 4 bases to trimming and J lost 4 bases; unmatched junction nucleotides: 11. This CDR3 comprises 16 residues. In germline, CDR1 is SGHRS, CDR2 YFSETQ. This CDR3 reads CASSSPSGSGFYEQYF. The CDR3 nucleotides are TGCGCCAGCAGCAGCCCTAGCGGGAGCGGCTTTTACGAGCAGTACTTC.

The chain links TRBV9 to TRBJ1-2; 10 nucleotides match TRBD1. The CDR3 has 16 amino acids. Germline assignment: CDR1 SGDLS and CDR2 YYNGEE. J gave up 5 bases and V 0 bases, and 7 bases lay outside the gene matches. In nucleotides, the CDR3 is TGTGCCAGCAGCGTAGAGGGGGACAGGGGTTATTATGGCTACACCTTC. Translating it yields CASSVEGDRGYYGYTF.

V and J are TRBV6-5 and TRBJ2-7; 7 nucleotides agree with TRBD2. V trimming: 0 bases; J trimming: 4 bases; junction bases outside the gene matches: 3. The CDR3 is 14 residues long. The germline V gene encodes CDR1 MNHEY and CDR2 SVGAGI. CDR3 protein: CASSYSAGRYEQYF. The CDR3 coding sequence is TGTGCCAGCAGTTACTCAGCGGGGAGGTACGAGCAGTACTTC.

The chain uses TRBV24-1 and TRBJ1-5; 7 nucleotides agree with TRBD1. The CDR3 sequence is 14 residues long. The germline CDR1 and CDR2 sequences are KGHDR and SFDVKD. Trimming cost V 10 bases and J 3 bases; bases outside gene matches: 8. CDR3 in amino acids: CATGTGEYNQPQHF. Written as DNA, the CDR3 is TGTGCCACGGGAACAGGGGAGTACAATCAGCCCCAGCATTTT.

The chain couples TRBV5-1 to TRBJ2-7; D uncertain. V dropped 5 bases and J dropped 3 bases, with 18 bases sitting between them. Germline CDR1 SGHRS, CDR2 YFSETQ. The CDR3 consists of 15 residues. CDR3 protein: CASSITDAEFYEQYF. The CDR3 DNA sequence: TGCGCCAGCAGTATTACGGACGCTGAATTCTACGAGCAGTACTTC.